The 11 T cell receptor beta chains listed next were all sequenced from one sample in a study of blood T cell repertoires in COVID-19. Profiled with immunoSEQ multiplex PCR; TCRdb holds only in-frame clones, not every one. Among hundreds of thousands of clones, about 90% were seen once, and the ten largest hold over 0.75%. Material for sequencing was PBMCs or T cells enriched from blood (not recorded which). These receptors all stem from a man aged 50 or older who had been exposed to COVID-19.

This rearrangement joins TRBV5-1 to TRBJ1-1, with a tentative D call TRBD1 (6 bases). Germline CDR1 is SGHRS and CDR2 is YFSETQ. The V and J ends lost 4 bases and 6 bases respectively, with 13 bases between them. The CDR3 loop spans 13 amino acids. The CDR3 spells CASSQQGQAEAFF. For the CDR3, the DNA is TGCGCCAGCAGCCAACAGGGTCAGGCTGAAGCTTTCTTT.

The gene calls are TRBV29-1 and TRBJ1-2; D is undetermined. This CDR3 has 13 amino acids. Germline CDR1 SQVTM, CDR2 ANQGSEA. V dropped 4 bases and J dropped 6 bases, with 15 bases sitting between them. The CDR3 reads CSVVGRGLHGYTF. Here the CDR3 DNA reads TGCAGCGTTGTCGGTCGGGGTCTCCATGGCTACACCTTC.

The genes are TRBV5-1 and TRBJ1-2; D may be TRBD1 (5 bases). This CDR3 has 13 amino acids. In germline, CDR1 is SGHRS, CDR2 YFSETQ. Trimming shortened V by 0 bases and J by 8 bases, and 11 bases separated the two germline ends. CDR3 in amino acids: CASSLAGRGGYTF. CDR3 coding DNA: TGCGCCAGCAGCTTGGCAGGGCGTGGAGGCTACACCTTC.

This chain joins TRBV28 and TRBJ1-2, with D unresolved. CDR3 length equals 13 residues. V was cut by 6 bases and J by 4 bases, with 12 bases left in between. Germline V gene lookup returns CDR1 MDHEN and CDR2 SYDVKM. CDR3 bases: TGTGCCAGCAGCCCGACTATCCTCTATGGCTACACCTTC. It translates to CASSPTILYGYTF.

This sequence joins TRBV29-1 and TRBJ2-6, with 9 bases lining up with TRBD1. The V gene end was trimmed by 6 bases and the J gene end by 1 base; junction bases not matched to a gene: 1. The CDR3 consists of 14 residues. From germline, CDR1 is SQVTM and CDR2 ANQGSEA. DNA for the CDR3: TGCAGCGTCGGACAGGGGTCTGGGGCCAACGTCCTGACTTTC. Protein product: CSVGQGSGANVLTF.

CDR3 sequence: CASRNSLSSGPQHF. The DNA for the CDR3 is TGTGCCAGCAGAAACAGCTTATCAAGTGGGCCCCAGCATTTT. The chain carries TRBV6-5 and TRBJ1-5; D gene ambiguous. CDR3 length: 14 amino acids. The germline CDR1 and CDR2 sequences are MNHEY and SVGAGI. The germline V and J ends were trimmed by 6 bases and 9 bases, with 18 bases remaining between them.

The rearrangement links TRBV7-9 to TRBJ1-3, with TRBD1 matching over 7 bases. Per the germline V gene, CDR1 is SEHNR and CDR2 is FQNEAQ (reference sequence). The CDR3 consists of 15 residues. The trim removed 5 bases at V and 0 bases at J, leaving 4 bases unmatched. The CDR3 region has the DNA TGTGCCAGCAGCGAGGACAGGTACTCTGGAAACACCATATATTTT. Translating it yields CASSEDRYSGNTIYF.

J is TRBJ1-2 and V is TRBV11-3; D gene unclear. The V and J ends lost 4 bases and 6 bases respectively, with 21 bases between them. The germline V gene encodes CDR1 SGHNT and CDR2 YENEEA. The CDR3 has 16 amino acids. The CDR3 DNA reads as TGTGCCAGCAGCTCACGAGGGTTGGGGAGGATTGATGGCTACACCTTC. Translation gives CASSSRGLGRIDGYTF.

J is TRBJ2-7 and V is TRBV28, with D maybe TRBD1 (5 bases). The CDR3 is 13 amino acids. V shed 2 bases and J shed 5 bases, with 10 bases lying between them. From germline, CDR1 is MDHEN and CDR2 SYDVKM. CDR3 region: CASSLPGSDEQYV. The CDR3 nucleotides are TGTGCCAGCAGTTTACCAGGGTCCGACGAGCAGTACGTC.

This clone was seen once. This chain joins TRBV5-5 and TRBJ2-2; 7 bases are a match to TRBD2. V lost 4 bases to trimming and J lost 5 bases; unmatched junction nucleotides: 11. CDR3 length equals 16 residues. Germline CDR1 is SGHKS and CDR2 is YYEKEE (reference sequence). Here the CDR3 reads CASSPWKAGRTGELFF. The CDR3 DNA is TGTGCCAGCAGCCCCTGGAAAGCGGGACGGACCGGGGAGCTGTTTTTT.

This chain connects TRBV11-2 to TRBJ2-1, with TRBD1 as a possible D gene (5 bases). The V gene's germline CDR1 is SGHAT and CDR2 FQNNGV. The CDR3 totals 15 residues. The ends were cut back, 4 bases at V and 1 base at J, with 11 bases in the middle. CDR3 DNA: TGTGCCAGCAGCTCCCAGCAGGGTTCCTACAATGAGCAGTTCTTC. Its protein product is CASSSQQGSYNEQFF.